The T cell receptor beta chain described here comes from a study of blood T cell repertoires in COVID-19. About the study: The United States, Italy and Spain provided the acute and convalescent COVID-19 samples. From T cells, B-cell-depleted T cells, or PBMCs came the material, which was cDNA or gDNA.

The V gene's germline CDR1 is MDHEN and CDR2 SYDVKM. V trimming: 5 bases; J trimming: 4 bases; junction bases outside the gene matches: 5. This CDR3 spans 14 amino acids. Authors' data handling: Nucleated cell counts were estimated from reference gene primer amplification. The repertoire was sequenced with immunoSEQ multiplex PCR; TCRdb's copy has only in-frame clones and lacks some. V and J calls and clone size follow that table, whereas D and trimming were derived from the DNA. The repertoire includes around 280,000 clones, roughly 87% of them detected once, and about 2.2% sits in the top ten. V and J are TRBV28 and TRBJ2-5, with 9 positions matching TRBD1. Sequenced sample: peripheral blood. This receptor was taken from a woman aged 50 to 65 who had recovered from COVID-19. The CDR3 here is CASSGDREGETQYF. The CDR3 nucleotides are TGTGCCAGCAGTGGGGACAGGGAGGGAGAGACCCAGTACTTC.